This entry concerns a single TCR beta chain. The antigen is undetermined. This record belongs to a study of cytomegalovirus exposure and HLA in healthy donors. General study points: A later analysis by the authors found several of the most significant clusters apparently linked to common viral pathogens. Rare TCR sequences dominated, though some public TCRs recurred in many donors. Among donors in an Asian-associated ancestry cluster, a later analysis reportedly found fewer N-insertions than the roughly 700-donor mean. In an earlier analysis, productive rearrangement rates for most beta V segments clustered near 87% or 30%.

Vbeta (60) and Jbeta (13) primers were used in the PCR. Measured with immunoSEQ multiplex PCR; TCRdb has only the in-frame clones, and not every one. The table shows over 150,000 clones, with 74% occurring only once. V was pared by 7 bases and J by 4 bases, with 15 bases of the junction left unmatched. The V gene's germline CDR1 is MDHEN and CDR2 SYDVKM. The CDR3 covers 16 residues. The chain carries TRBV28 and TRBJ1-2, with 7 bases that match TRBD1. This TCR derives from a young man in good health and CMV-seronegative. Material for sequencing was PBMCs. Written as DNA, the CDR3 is TGTGCCAGCATCAGAGACAGGGTGAACCGAGGCTATGGCTACACCTTC. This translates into CASIRDRVNRGYGYTF.